This TCR beta chain was obtained from a study of CD8 T cells in ankylosing spondylitis. Quantitative molecular-barcoded 5'-RACE generated the TCR beta libraries. MiXCR, applied by TCRdb to the 5' RACE reads, yields one record per CDR3 protein. The sample has about 500,000 distinct CDR3 sequences; roughly 13% are singletons. Germline V gene lookup returns CDR1 KGHSH and CDR2 LQKENI. The trim removed 4 bases at V and 3 bases at J, leaving 8 bases unmatched. This CDR3 comprises 18 residues. Whole-study results and caveats: Significant enrichment of disease-linked clones was reportedly seen in matched ankylosing spondylitis synovial fluid. Blood from ankylosing spondylitis patients appeared to carry a characteristic roughly 8-variant TCR beta motif. Prior literature has documented some motif variants in synovial fluid and blood from reactive arthritis. Disease-linked clones proved CD8+ and comparatively uncommon in peripheral blood.

As for this clonotype: Its antigen is currently unknown.

The receptor's source is a male donor with ankylosing spondylitis. The sample was blood, either unsorted or a sorted T cell fraction (not recorded which). V is TRBV18 and J is TRBJ2-1, with TRBD2 matching 14 bases. The CDR3 DNA reads as TGTGCCAGCTCACTCGGGACTAGCGGGGGAATGGGCTACAATGAGCAGTTCTTC. Translation gives CASSLGTSGGMGYNEQFF.